This T cell receptor (beta chain) stems from a study of OX40 agonist ivuxolimab in advanced cancers. Libraries were prepared by immunoSEQ multiplex PCR; TCRdb keeps only in-frame clonotypes and omits some of them. Of 55,000 to 85,000 clones in the sample, roughly 89% are singletons; the top ten hold 2.8%. Germline loops: CDR1 SGHRS, CDR2 YFSETQ. The CDR3 covers 14 residues. The V end lost 0 bases, the J end lost 9 bases, and 13 bases lay between the germline ends. The source was CD4+ or CD8+ T cells sorted from blood, collected in a trial of the OX40 agonist ivuxolimab. The chain combines TRBV5-1 with TRBJ2-1; D gene ambiguous. The clonotype was recovered from an adult with an advanced solid tumor such as melanoma, head and neck, liver or kidney cancer. The CDR3 spells CASSLAESWGEQFF. The CDR3 DNA reads TGCGCCAGCAGCTTGGCCGAGTCCTGGGGTGAGCAGTTCTTC.